Below, 7 T cell receptor beta chains from the same sample are listed, as sequenced in a study of long-term antiretroviral therapy in people with HIV. Investigators performed immunoSEQ version v3.0 at survey level. The repertoire was sequenced with immunoSEQ multiplex PCR; TCRdb's copy has only in-frame clones and lacks some. Here the sample spans 16,000 or so clones, about 85% being singletons. The sequencing used unsorted PBMCs, collected 0.5 years after starting antiretroviral therapy. All receptors come from a woman between 40 and 50 years old with HIV.

The gene calls are TRBV4-1 and TRBJ1-2; TRBD1 aligns across 12 bases. The CDR3 runs 17 residues. CDR1 MGHRA and CDR2 YSYEKL come from the germline V gene. The V segment lost 4 bases and the J segment 8 bases; nucleotides outside the gene matches: 14. The chain's CDR3 is CASSRPGQGALVEGYTF. The DNA for the CDR3 is TGCGCCAGCAGCCGCCCGGGACAGGGGGCACTAGTAGAGGGCTACACCTTC.

The chain has TRBV5-1 and TRBJ2-2; D call uncertain. This CDR3 contains 12 residues. V shed 0 bases and J shed 7 bases, with 4 bases lying between them. Germline CDR1 SGHRS, CDR2 YFSETQ. The CDR3 reads CASSLVLGELFF. In DNA form, the CDR3 reads TGCGCCAGCAGCTTGGTCCTCGGGGAGCTGTTTTTT.

The rearrangement joins TRBV5-6 to TRBJ2-3; 11 bases fit TRBD2. This CDR3 contains 14 residues. Unmatched junction bases numbered 7, after V lost 4 bases and J lost 9 bases. Germline V CDR1 and CDR2: SGHDT, YYEEEE. CDR3 sequence: CASSPWTSGPTQYF. CDR3 nucleotides: TGTGCCAGCAGCCCATGGACTAGCGGGCCGACGCAGTATTTT.

The rearrangement joins TRBV5-1 to TRBJ2-7, with D possibly TRBD2 on 5 matching bases. The CDR3 covers 14 residues. V gave up 0 bases and J gave up 4 bases, with 11 bases separating them. CDR1 is SGHRS, CDR2 YFSETQ, per germline. The CDR3 sequence: CASSLEADSYEQYF. The CDR3 coding sequence is TGCGCCAGCAGCTTGGAAGCGGACTCTTACGAGCAGTACTTC.

The chain couples TRBV6-5 to TRBJ1-5; 8 bases are shared with TRBD1. The CDR3 contains 15 residues. Germline CDR1 reads MNHEY; CDR2 reads SVGAGI. The J segment lost 9 bases and the V segment lost 6 bases, leaving 13 bases of the junction unmatched. The CDR3: CASSKLQGGGRPQHF. The CDR3 nucleotides are TGTGCCAGCAGCAAATTACAGGGGGGTGGGAGGCCCCAGCATTTT.

This chain connects TRBV18 to TRBJ2-7; D gene uncertain. Trimming took off 3 bases at V and 1 base at J, with 10 bases between the two ends. CDR1 and CDR2 (germline): KGHSH, LQKENI. This CDR3 spans 14 amino acids. CDR3 loop: CASSPLTGSYEQYF. DNA for the CDR3: TGTGCCAGCTCACCTTTGACCGGGTCCTACGAGCAGTACTTC.

V gene TRBV4-1 combines with J gene TRBJ1-4; D gene ambiguous. Germline CDR1 MGHRA, CDR2 YSYEKL. V was trimmed by 1 base and J by 6 bases, leaving 12 bases between them. The CDR3 has 15 residues. This CDR3 is CASSQAPAADEKLFF. CDR3 sequence (DNA): TGCGCCAGCAGCCAAGCCCCGGCAGCGGATGAAAAACTGTTTTTT.